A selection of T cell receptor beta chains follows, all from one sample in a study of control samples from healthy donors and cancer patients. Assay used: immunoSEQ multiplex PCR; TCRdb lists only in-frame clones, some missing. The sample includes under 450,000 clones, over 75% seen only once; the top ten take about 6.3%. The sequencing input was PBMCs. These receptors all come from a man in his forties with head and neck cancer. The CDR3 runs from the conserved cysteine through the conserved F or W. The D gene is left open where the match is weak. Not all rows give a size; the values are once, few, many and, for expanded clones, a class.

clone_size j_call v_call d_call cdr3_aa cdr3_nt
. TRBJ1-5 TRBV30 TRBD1 CAWSALDRGRGPQHF TGTGCCTGGAGTGCGCTGGACAGGGGCAGGGGGCCCCAGCATTTT
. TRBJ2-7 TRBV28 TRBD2 CASSLASGGYEQYF TGTGCCAGCAGTTTAGCTAGCGGGGGATACGAGCAGTACTTC
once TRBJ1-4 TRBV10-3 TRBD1 CATSDRGLTSTNEKLFF TGTGCCACCTCGGACAGGGGACTAACTTCAACTAATGAAAAACTGTTTTTT
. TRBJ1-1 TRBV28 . CASRSYGGSNTEAFF TGTGCCAGCAGATCCTACGGGGGCTCGAACACTGAAGCTTTCTTT
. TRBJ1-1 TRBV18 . CASSPASRDTEAFF TGTGCCAGCTCACCAGCTAGCCGGGACACTGAAGCTTTCTTT
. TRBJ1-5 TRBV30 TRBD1 CAWSQDRGPNQPQHF TGTGCCTGGAGTCAAGACAGGGGGCCGAATCAGCCCCAGCATTTT
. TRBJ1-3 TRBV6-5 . CASSSIGANSGNTIYF TGTGCCAGCAGTTCTATCGGGGCAAACTCTGGAAACACCATATATTTT
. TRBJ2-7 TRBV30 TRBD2 CAWRKSGSGGEQYF TGTGCCTGGAGGAAGAGCGGGAGTGGTGGCGAGCAGTACTTC
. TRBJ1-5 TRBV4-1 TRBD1 CASSRRQGVNQPQHF TGCGCCAGCAGCCGGAGACAGGGGGTCAATCAGCCCCAGCATTTT
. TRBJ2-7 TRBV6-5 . CASSYGQSYEQYF TGTGCCAGCAGTTACGGACAGTCCTACGAGCAGTACTTC
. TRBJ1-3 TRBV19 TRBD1 CATRQGGAGNTIYF TGTGCCACTCGACAGGGTGGAGCGGGAAACACCATATATTTT
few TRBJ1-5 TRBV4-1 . CASSQGAAGNQPQHF TGCGCCAGCAGCCAAGGGGCGGCAGGCAATCAGCCCCAGCATTTT
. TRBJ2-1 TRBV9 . CASSVARESYNEQFF TGTGCCAGCAGCGTAGCCAGGGAGTCCTACAATGAGCAGTTCTTC
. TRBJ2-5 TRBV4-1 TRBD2 CASGLAGGQETQYF TGCGCCAGCGGACTAGCGGGGGGCCAAGAGACCCAGTACTTC
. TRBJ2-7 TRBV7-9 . CASSFTSTAHEQYF TGTGCCAGCAGCTTCACTTCGACTGCCCACGAGCAGTACTTC
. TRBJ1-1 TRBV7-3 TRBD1 CASRLGQGSTEAFF TGTGCCAGCAGGTTGGGACAGGGGAGCACTGAAGCTTTCTTT
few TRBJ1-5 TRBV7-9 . CASSLGGNSGYNQPQHF TGTGCCAGCAGCTTAGGAGGCAATTCGGGGTACAATCAGCCCCAGCATTTT
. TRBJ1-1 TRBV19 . CASSTHRAEAEAFF TGTGCCAGTAGTACACACAGGGCCGAGGCTGAAGCTTTCTTT
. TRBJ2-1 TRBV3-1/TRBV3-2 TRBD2 CASSHSGGSYNEQFF TGTGCCAGCAGCCACAGCGGGGGGTCATACAATGAGCAGTTCTTC
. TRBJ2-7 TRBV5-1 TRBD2 CASSPTGTTTYEQYF TGCGCCAGCAGTCCAACCGGGACTACGACCTACGAGCAGTACTTC
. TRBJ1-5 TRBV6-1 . CASSEVLQPQHF TGTGCCAGCAGTGAAGTTTTGCAGCCCCAGCATTTT
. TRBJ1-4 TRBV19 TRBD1 CASTRGRNNEKLFF TGTGCCAGTACCAGGGGGCGTAATAATGAAAAACTGTTTTTT
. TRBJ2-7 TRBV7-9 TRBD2 CASSPGGSSYEQYF TGTGCCAGCAGCCCAGGCGGGAGCTCCTACGAGCAGTACTTC
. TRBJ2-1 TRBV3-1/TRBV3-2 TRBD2 CASSPLRGSSYNEQFF TGTGCCAGCAGCCCCCTCCGCGGGAGCTCCTACAATGAGCAGTTCTTC
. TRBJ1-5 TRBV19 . CASSIARGTNQPQHF TGTGCCAGTAGTATAGCCAGGGGTACAAATCAGCCCCAGCATTTT
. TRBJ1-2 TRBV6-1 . CASSEAPLRLSYGYTF TGTGCCAGCAGTGAAGCGCCCCTCAGGCTGAGCTATGGCTACACCTTC
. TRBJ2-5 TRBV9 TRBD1 CASSVGRGYQETQYF TGTGCCAGCAGCGTCGGCAGGGGGTACCAAGAGACCCAGTACTTC
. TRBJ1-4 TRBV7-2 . CASSFDSSNEKLFF TGTGCCAGCAGCTTCGACAGCTCTAATGAAAAACTGTTTTTT
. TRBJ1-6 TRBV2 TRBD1 CASRGTGSYNSPLHF TGTGCCAGCAGGGGGACAGGCTCCTATAATTCACCCCTCCACTTT
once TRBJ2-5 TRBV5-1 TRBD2 CASSLASSGDQETQYF TGCGCCAGCAGCTTGGCGTCTAGCGGGGACCAAGAGACCCAGTACTTC
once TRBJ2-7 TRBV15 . CATSIQGYEQYF TGTGCCACCAGCATACAGGGCTACGAGCAGTACTTC
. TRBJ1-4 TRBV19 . CASSMAQANEKLFF TGTGCCAGTAGTATGGCCCAGGCTAATGAAAAACTGTTTTTT
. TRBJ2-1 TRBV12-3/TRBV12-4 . CASSLQSRDRPFF TGTGCCAGCAGTTTACAGTCCCGGGACCGGCCGTTCTTC
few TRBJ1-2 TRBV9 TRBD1 CASSVGTVQNYGYTF TGTGCCAGCAGCGTCGGGACAGTTCAGAACTATGGCTACACCTTC
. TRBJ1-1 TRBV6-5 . CASRDAGQSNTEAFF TGTGCCAGCAGAGACGCCGGACAGTCAAACACTGAAGCTTTCTTT
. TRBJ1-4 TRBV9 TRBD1 CASSATTGNPINEKLFF TGTGCCAGCAGCGCGACGACAGGGAATCCTATTAATGAAAAACTGTTTTTT
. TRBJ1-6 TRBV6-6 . CASTGTGTPNSPLHF TGTGCCAGCACCGGAACCGGGACACCGAATTCACCCCTCCACTTT
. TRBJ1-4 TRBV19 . CASSGGANEKLFF TGTGCCAGTTCGGGCGGCGCCAATGAAAAACTGTTTTTT
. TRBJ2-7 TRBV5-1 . CASSPGGARRSYEQYF TGCGCCAGCAGCCCAGGGGGGGCTCGAAGGTCCTACGAGCAGTACTTC
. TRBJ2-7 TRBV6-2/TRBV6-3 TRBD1 CASSSGQGIGYEQYF TGTGCCAGCAGTTCGGGACAGGGAATCGGGTACGAGCAGTACTTC
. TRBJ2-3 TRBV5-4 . CASSTGHTDTQYF TGTGCCAGCAGCACCGGACATACAGATACGCAGTATTTT
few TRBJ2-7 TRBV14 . CASSRQIISTGNEQYF TGTGCCAGCAGCCGACAAATTATTTCTACAGGGAACGAGCAGTACTTC
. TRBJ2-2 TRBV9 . CASSVGNTGELFF TGTGCCAGCAGCGTCGGGAACACCGGGGAGCTGTTTTTT
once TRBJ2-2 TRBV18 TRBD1 CASSPTGDGELFF TGTGCCAGCTCACCAACAGGGGACGGGGAGCTGTTTTTT
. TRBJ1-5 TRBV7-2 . CASSLVGSQPQHF TGTGCCAGCAGCTTAGTTGGGTCTCAGCCCCAGCATTTT
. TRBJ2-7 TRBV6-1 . CASSEGYSYEQYF TGTGCCAGCAGTGAAGGCTACAGCTACGAGCAGTACTTC
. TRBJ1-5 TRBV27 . CASSLSASGPQHF TGTGCCAGCAGTTTATCGGCCTCCGGGCCCCAGCATTTT
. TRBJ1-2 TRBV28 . CASSLRGRNYGYTF TGTGCCAGCAGCCTCAGGGGTCGTAACTACGGCTACACCTTC
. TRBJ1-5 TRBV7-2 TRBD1 CASSLGRDRPNQPQHF TGTGCCAGCAGCTTAGGCCGGGACAGACCTAATCAGCCCCAGCATTTT
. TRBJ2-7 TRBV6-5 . CASSYWPGATYEQYF TGTGCCAGCAGTTACTGGCCGGGGGCTACCTACGAGCAGTACTTC